This passage covers 30 T cell receptor beta chains from one sample sequenced in a study of T cells in Graves' hyperthyroidism and ophthalmopathy. RNA transcripts provided the source from which TCR beta CDR3 regions were amplified. Carried out on the TCR CDR3, a first-round RT-PCR used the HTBI primer set. Each CDR3 protein is one row after TCRdb ran MiXCR on the multiplex PCR reads. The sample shows about 570,000 distinct CDR3 sequences, under 60% of them seen only once. Specimen: peripheral blood or thyroid tissue (not recorded which). The receptors were gathered from an adult woman with Graves' disease, either hyperthyroidism or ophthalmopathy (not recorded which).

The chain joins TRBV7-6 to TRBJ2-5; 8 nucleotides align to TRBD1. Germline V gene data show CDR1 as SGHVS and CDR2 as FNYEAQ. The CDR3 contains 16 residues. J lost 3 bases, V lost 5 bases, and 11 bases had no gene match. The DNA for the CDR3 is TGTGCCAGCAGCCCTAGACCGGGACAGGTTGAAGAGACCCAGTACTTC. It encodes CASSPRPGQVEETQYF.

The chain links TRBV9 to TRBJ2-7; D uncertain. Trimming pared 4 bases from V and 1 base from J, leaving 12 bases between. The CDR3 consists of 14 residues. Germline lookup yields CDR1 SGDLS and CDR2 YYNGEE. The CDR3 DNA sequence: TGTGCCAGCAGCCTCGGAGTTAGGTCCTACGAGCAGTACTTC. Translating gives CASSLGVRSYEQYF.

This clonotype was found many times. The V call is TRBV19, the J call TRBJ1-1; no definite D call. Germline assignment: CDR1 LNHDA and CDR2 SQIVND (reference sequence). CDR3 length equals 13 residues. V shed 1 base and J shed 1 base, with 4 bases lying between them. CDR3 loop: CASSIAQNTEAFF. In DNA, the CDR3 is TGTGCCAGTAGTATAGCCCAGAACACTGAAGCTTTCTTT.

As for this clonotype: Possible read error: a much larger clone is one base away. The chain combines TRBV7-3 with TRBJ1-3, with D uncertain. CDR1 is SGHTA and CDR2 is FQGTGA in the germline V gene. Trimming cost V 7 bases and J 1 base, with 14 bases left between them. This CDR3 is built from 15 residues. DNA of the CDR3: TGTGCCAGCATTTTCGGACGTAGATCTGGAAACACCATATATTTT. It specifies CASIFGRRSGNTIYF.

DNA of the CDR3: TGCAGTGCCCCGACTAGCACGAACACCGGGGAGCTGTTTTTT. The encoded protein is CSAPTSTNTGELFF. The V gene is TRBV20-1, the J gene TRBJ2-2; 7 bases line up with TRBD2. Germline V gene data show CDR1 as DFQATT and CDR2 as SNEGSKA (reference sequence). The CDR3 is made up of 14 amino acids. V shed 6 bases and J 0 bases; nucleotides not matched to a gene: 4.

The rearrangement joins TRBV29-1 to TRBJ1-2; 7 positions agree with TRBD1. With V trimmed by 7 bases and J by 5 bases, 13 bases remained unmatched. The germline V gene encodes CDR1 SQVTM and CDR2 ANQGSEA. The CDR3 runs to 14 residues. The CDR3, as DNA: TGCAGCGGAAACTCCGGGACAGATACTTATGGCTACACCTTC. Translation: CSGNSGTDTYGYTF. Full variable domain (remainder filled in from reference TRBV29-1 and TRBJ1-2): SAVISQKPSRDICQRGTSLTIQCQVDSQVTMMFWYRQQPGQSLTLIATANQGSEATYESGFVIDKFPISRPNLTFSTLTVSNMSPEDSSIYLCSGNSGTDTYGYTFGSGTRLTVV.

The chain is built from TRBV6-1 and TRBJ1-2; D perhaps matches TRBD1 (6 bases). V lost 6 bases and J lost 8, with 19 bases in between. The CDR3 contains 14 residues. Germline values: CDR1 MNHNS, CDR2 SASEGT. This chain's CDR3 is CASRKDSPSAGYTF. CDR3 nucleotides: TGTGCCAGCAGGAAGGACAGTCCCTCCGCGGGCTACACCTTC.

About this clonotype itself: A much larger clone sits a single nucleotide away, making a read error possible. Since the CDR3 does not end with the conserved phenylalanine or tryptophan, this likely comes from a read error. The rearrangement uses TRBV4-1 and TRBJ1-5; D is possibly TRBD1 (5 bases). Deletions cut 2 bases from V and 5 bases from J, with 10 bases between. Germline CDR1 MGHRA, CDR2 YSYEKL. This CDR3 is built from 14 residues. CDR3 sequence (DNA): TGCGCCAGCAGCCAAACAGGCACCTATCAGCCCCAGCATCTT. This encodes CASSQTGTYQPQHL.

The chain combines TRBV2 with TRBJ1-4; tentatively, D is TRBD1 (5 bases). The CDR3 extends over 14 amino acids. Trimming left V 7 bases short and J 10 bases short, with 19 bases between. From germline, CDR1 is SNHLY and CDR2 FYNNEI. CDR3 nucleotides: TGTGCCAGCAAATTGACAGCCACCTCTGGAAAACTGTTTTTT. As protein: CASKLTATSGKLFF. The whole variable domain, remainder taken from reference TRBV2 and TRBJ1-4, is EPEVTQTPSHQVTQMGQEVILRCVPISNHLYFYWYRQILGQKVEFLVSFYNNEISEKSEIFDDQFSVERPDGSNFTLKIRSTKLEDSAMYFCASKLTATSGKLFFGSGTQLSVL.

This clonotype was seen only once. The gene calls are TRBV10-3 and TRBJ1-5; D call uncertain. In germline, CDR1 is ENHRY, CDR2 SYGVKD. Trimming shortened V by 0 bases and J by 6 bases, and 18 bases separated the two germline ends. CDR3 length: 17 amino acids. CDR3 sequence reads: CAISESVGMIVPQPQHF. The CDR3 bases are TGTGCCATCAGTGAGTCGGTCGGCATGATCGTCCCTCAGCCCCAGCATTTT.

A few counts support this clonotype. Written as DNA, the CDR3 is TGCAGCGTCCATGGTAGGGGAGCCTCTGGAAACACCATATATTTT. Amino acid sequence: CSVHGRGASGNTIYF. The chain links TRBV29-1 to TRBJ1-3; a weak D match, TRBD1 (5 bases). In germline, CDR1 is SQVTM, CDR2 ANQGSEA. The CDR3 contains 15 residues. The V and J ends lost 6 bases and 0 bases respectively, with 15 bases between them.

This clonotype was seen repeatedly, ten times or more. The chain is built from TRBV19 and TRBJ1-1, with a tentative D call TRBD1 (6 bases). The CDR3 has 16 residues. Trimming took 5 bases from V and 1 from J, leaving 17 bases between them. Germline V gives CDR1 LNHDA, CDR2 SQIVND (reference sequence). CDR3 DNA sequence: TGTGCCAGTAGTCCTGAGGGGGGGCAGGCGAACACTGAAGCTTTCTTT. Translating it yields CASSPEGGQANTEAFF.

V and J are TRBV7-2 and TRBJ1-1; 7 nucleotides align to TRBD1. V lost 4 bases, J lost 5 bases, and 10 bases stayed unmatched. Germline V gene lookup returns CDR1 SGHTA and CDR2 FQGNSA. The CDR3 is made up of 15 amino acids. Here the CDR3 reads CASSSDYRGGTEAFF. For the CDR3, the DNA is TGTGCCAGCAGCTCAGACTACAGGGGAGGAACTGAAGCTTTCTTT.

The chain links TRBV2 to TRBJ1-5; 7 bases agree with TRBD1. The CDR3 runs 14 residues. Per germline, CDR1 SNHLY and CDR2 FYNNEI. Trimming removed 8 bases from V and 10 bases from J; junction bases left unmatched: 14. This CDR3 is CASSRDRLNSPQHF. In DNA form, the CDR3 reads TGTGCCAGCTCCCGGGACAGACTCAATTCACCCCAGCATTTT.

Worth noting for this clonotype: This is likely a read error, given that the CDR3 carries no conserved phenylalanine or tryptophan at its end. The chain is built from TRBV9 and TRBJ1-1, with 11 bases lining up with TRBD1. CDR3 length: 14 amino acids. Germline CDR1 reads SGDLS; CDR2 reads YYNGEE. Written as DNA, the CDR3 is TGTGCCAGCAGAGGGACAGGGGGTGGCACTGGAGCTTTCCTT. It translates to CASRGTGGGTGAFL.

The chain uses TRBV7-2 and TRBJ1-1, with 12 bases fitting TRBD1. There are 14 residues in the CDR3. The junction had 5 bases not matched to a gene; V was cut back by 2 bases and J by 10 bases. The germline V gene has CDR1 SGHTA and CDR2 FQGNSA. CDR3 bases: TGTGCCAGCAGCTTAACGGGACAGGGGGCGCGAGCTTTCTTT. It is translated as CASSLTGQGARAFF. The whole variable domain, remainder taken from reference TRBV7-2 and TRBJ1-1, is GAGVSQSPSNKVTEKGKDVELRCDPISGHTALYWYRQSLGQGLEFLIYFQGNSAPDKSGLPSDRFSAERTGGSVSTLTIQRTQQEDSAVYLCASSLTGQGARAFFGQGTRLTVV.

The table lists this clonotype with a few counts. The chain carries TRBV9 and TRBJ2-2, with D possibly matching TRBD1 (6 bases). In germline, CDR1 is SGDLS, CDR2 YYNGEE. V dropped 6 bases and J dropped 6 bases, with 24 bases sitting between them. CDR3 length equals 17 residues. The CDR3 DNA reads TGTGCCAGCACCAGACTTACAGGGACGATGGGCCCCGGGGAGCTGTTTTTT. Translation: CASTRLTGTMGPGELFF.

The chain links TRBV2 to TRBJ1-1, with no clear D. V was pared by 8 bases and J by 5 bases, with 15 bases between. Looked up from germline, CDR1 is SNHLY and CDR2 is FYNNEI. The CDR3 totals 13 residues. CDR3: CASRGLAGTEAFF. CDR3 nucleotide sequence: TGTGCCAGCCGTGGGCTAGCGGGGACTGAAGCTTTCTTT. Full variable domain (outside the CDR3, taken from reference TRBV2 and TRBJ1-1): EPEVTQTPSHQVTQMGQEVILRCVPISNHLYFYWYRQILGQKVEFLVSFYNNEISEKSEIFDDQFSVERPDGSNFTLKIRSTKLEDSAMYFCASRGLAGTEAFFGQGTRLTVV.

The chain links TRBV6-2 or TRBV6-3 to TRBJ2-2; D is perhaps TRBD1 (5 bases). There are 13 residues in the CDR3. V dropped 6 bases and J dropped 6 bases, with 11 bases sitting between them. Germline V gene lookup returns CDR1 MNHEY and CDR2 SVGEGT. The CDR3 loop reads CASSPRVAGELFF. The CDR3 DNA reads TGTGCCAGCAGCCCCAGGGTCGCCGGGGAGCTGTTTTTT.

The chain uses TRBV11-2 and TRBJ1-1, with 7 bases lining up with TRBD1. Germline V lookup: CDR1 SGHAT, CDR2 FQNNGV. The CDR3 length is 13 residues. The ends lost 4 bases at V and 11 bases at J; junction bases unmatched: 10. CDR3 nucleotides: TGTGCCAGCAGCTCAACCCGGACAGGCTCCGCTTTCTTT. Amino acid sequence: CASSSTRTGSAFF.

This clonotype was seen a few times. This chain links TRBV14 with TRBJ1-2; D perhaps matches TRBD1 (5 bases). Trimming removed 3 bases at V and 2 bases at J, with 10 bases between. Germline CDR1 SGHDN, CDR2 FVKESK. The CDR3 contains 14 residues. CDR3 in DNA: TGTGCCAGCAGCCACACCGACAGAAACTATGGCTACACCTTC. Residues: CASSHTDRNYGYTF.

This rearrangement joins TRBV2 to TRBJ1-1; D gene unclear. V was pared by 2 bases and J by 0 bases, with 10 bases between. This CDR3 contains 15 residues. Germline V CDR1 and CDR2: SNHLY, FYNNEI. The CDR3 spells CASSEIGLLNTEAFF. DNA for the CDR3: TGTGCCAGCAGTGAAATCGGTTTGCTGAACACTGAAGCTTTCTTT.

The J gene is TRBJ2-7, the V gene TRBV7-9; TRBD1 or TRBD2 may be the D gene (5 bases each). Looked up from germline, CDR1 is SEHNR and CDR2 is FQNEAQ (reference sequence). The CDR3 contains 13 residues. Trimming shortened V by 3 bases and J by 8 bases, and 14 bases separated the two germline ends. The CDR3 region has the DNA TGTGCCAGCAGCTTGCTAGGGGACCACAAGCAGTACTTC. Its translation is CASSLLGDHKQYF.

This clonotype was seen at least ten times. This chain links TRBV30 with TRBJ1-4; D not resolved. The V gene's germline CDR1 is GTSNPN and CDR2 SVGIG (reference sequence). The length of the CDR3 is 12 residues. V lost 8 bases and J 8 bases, leaving 15 bases between the germline ends. The CDR3 loop is CAGSGVGEKLFF. The CDR3 DNA is TGTGCCGGATCGGGCGTGGGGGAAAAACTGTTTTTT.

This clonotype was picked up a small number of times. The CDR3 coding sequence is TGCAGTGCTAGTCGTCAGGTGGAGACCCAGTACTTC. Protein sequence: CSASRQVETQYF. The rearrangement joins TRBV20-1 to TRBJ2-5, with no clear D. Germline V lookup: CDR1 DFQATT, CDR2 SNEGSKA (reference sequence). Trimming removed 3 bases from V and 5 bases from J, with 10 bases in between. CDR3 length: 12 residues.

This clonotype showed up many times. V and J are TRBV7-9 and TRBJ2-2; the D gene could be TRBD1 or TRBD2 (5 bases each). The germline CDR1 and CDR2 sequences are SEHNR and FQNEAQ (reference sequence). The CDR3 spans 14 residues. Between the trimmed V and J ends, which lost 5 bases and 6 bases, there was a span of 13 bases. CDR3 DNA sequence: TGTGCCAGCAGCATGGGACCCGGAGCCGGGGAGCTGTTTTTT. Its protein product is CASSMGPGAGELFF.

This clonotype was detected ten times or more. The chain links TRBV2 to TRBJ1-5, with TRBD1 as a possible D gene (6 bases). The CDR3 has 13 amino acids. Germline CDR1 SNHLY, CDR2 FYNNEI. V lost 3 bases and J 7 bases, leaving 10 bases between the germline ends. The CDR3 reads CASSEIGGQPQHF. The CDR3 region has the DNA TGTGCCAGCAGTGAGATTGGGGGCCAGCCCCAGCATTTT.

This chain joins TRBV10-3 and TRBJ2-7; a possible D gene is TRBD2 (6 bases). V was shortened by 6 bases and J by 7 bases, with 13 bases between the two germline ends. Looked up from germline, CDR1 is ENHRY and CDR2 is SYGVKD. The CDR3 length is 12 residues. CDR3 nucleotide sequence: TGTGCCATCAGCGGGAGTGGGATAGAGCAGTACTTC. It yields the protein CAISGSGIEQYF.

The chain is built from TRBV15 and TRBJ2-5, with TRBD1 as a possible D gene (5 bases). V dropped 0 bases and J dropped 4 bases, with 12 bases sitting between them. Germline CDR1 LNHNV, CDR2 YYDKDF (reference sequence). This CDR3 is 15 amino acids long. In nucleotides, the CDR3 is TGTGCCACCAGCAGAGATACGTCCCAGGGAGAGACCCAGTACTTC. It codes for CATSRDTSQGETQYF.

The chain has TRBV9 and TRBJ2-2; D is ambiguous. The germline CDR1 and CDR2 sequences are SGDLS and YYNGEE. V lost 0 bases and J 8 bases, leaving 14 bases between the germline ends. This CDR3 is built from 15 residues. The CDR3 is CASSVAVQPTGELFF. The CDR3 DNA follows: TGTGCCAGCAGCGTAGCGGTACAGCCGACGGGGGAGCTGTTTTTT. The whole variable domain, filled in from reference TRBV9 and TRBJ2-2, reads DSGVTQTPKHLITATGQRVTLRCSPRSGDLSVYWYQQSLDQGLQFLIQYYNGEERAKGNILERFSAQQFPDLHSELNLSSLELGDSALYFCASSVAVQPTGELFFGEGSRLTVL.